This T cell receptor (beta chain) derives from a study of response to subunit inactivated influenza vaccine. Whole-study results and caveats: The study's authors posited that every seasonal influenza vaccination enlists few new T cells.

From the RT-PCR reads, TCRdb called clonotypes with MiXCR, one entry per CDR3 protein. The sample lists some 640,000 distinct CDR3 sequences, approximately 13% seen once, with 6% to 8% in the top ten. In this sample, this clonotype turned up many times. The target antigen is unknown. Germline V gene data show CDR1 as SGHAT and CDR2 as FQNNGV. The CDR3 loop spans 17 amino acids. The J segment lost 5 bases and the V segment lost 3 bases, leaving 9 bases of the junction unmatched. This sequence originates from a man between 50 and 59 years old who received an inactivated influenza vaccine. V usage is TRBV11-2 and J usage is TRBJ2-5; 13 positions agree with TRBD2. The source was PBMCs from blood, collected around 15 days before vaccination. CDR3 coding DNA: TGTGCCAGCAGCTTGGGACTAGCGGGACATAGCGGGGAGACCCAGTACTTC. It is translated as CASSLGLAGHSGETQYF.